A single sample gave rise to the 27 T cell receptor beta chains below, sequenced in a study of radiotherapy plus CTLA-4 blockade in lung cancer. Produced via immunoSEQ multiplex PCR; TCRdb's table is partial and in-frame only. The data hold about 120,000 clones, with 70% to 90% observed a single time. Sample: peripheral blood, taken from a patient treated with radiotherapy plus ipilimumab. All receptors come from a human donor with non-small cell lung cancer that progressed on radiotherapy plus ipilimumab.

V is TRBV5-1 and J is TRBJ1-4, with a possible D match to TRBD1 (5 bases). The CDR3 sequence is 14 residues long. The V gene's germline CDR1 is SGHRS and CDR2 YFSETQ. Trimming took 8 bases from V and 4 from J, leaving 15 bases between them. The CDR3 is CASRPGRYNEKLFF. CDR3 bases: TGCGCCAGTAGACCGGGACGGTATAATGAAAAACTGTTTTTT. The whole variable domain, filled in from reference TRBV5-1 and TRBJ1-4, reads KAGVTQTPRYLIKTRGQQVTLSCSPISGHRSVSWYQQTPGQGLQFLFEYFSETQRNKGNFPGRFSGRQFSNSRSEMNVSTLELGDSALYLCASRPGRYNEKLFFGSGTQLSVL.

The gene calls are TRBV5-1 and TRBJ2-7, with D uncertain. Germline V gene lookup returns CDR1 SGHRS and CDR2 YFSETQ. The CDR3 sequence is 13 residues long. V was trimmed by 4 bases and J by 3 bases, leaving 11 bases between them. Here the CDR3 reads CASSAHSVYEQYF. The CDR3 nucleotides are TGCGCCAGCAGCGCCCACTCCGTCTACGAGCAGTACTTC.

The chain combines TRBV7-8 with TRBJ1-5, with D unclear. This CDR3 has 16 residues. With 2 bases removed from V and 0 bases from J, the gap between germline ends came to 11 bases. Looked up from germline, CDR1 is SGHVS and CDR2 is FQNEAQ. Written as DNA, the CDR3 is TGTGCCAGCAGCTTACAAAGTATCAATAGCAATCAGCCCCAGCATTTT. It is translated as CASSLQSINSNQPQHF.

This clone is a singleton in its sample. This sequence joins TRBV5-8 and TRBJ1-2; D is possibly TRBD1 (6 bases). The CDR3 is 15 residues long. Deletions cut 1 base from V and 4 bases from J, with 14 bases between. Germline CDR1 is SGHTS and CDR2 is YDEGEE. The CDR3 DNA follows: TGTGCCAGCAGCTTGTTGGCAGGGGTAATCTATGGCTACACCTTC. This translates into CASSLLAGVIYGYTF.

Details on this clone: Additional DNA sequences in this sample encode the identical CDR3. The CDR3 DNA reads TGTGCCAGTAGTATTGGGGGAGCGAACACTGAAGCTTTCTTT. Its translation: CASSIGGANTEAFF. The chain has TRBV19 and TRBJ1-1, with D perhaps TRBD1 (5 bases). The CDR3 covers 14 residues. V was pared by 3 bases and J by 1 base, with 9 bases between. Germline V gives CDR1 LNHDA, CDR2 SQIVND (reference sequence). The full variable domain, its missing parts supplied by reference TRBV19 and TRBJ1-1, is DGGITQSPKYLFRKEGQNVTLSCEQNLNHDAMYWYRQDPGQGLRLIYYSQIVNDFQKGDIAEGYSVSREKKESFPLTVTSAQKNPTAFYLCASSIGGANTEAFFGQGTRLTVV.

The rearrangement links TRBV4-1 to TRBJ1-2; D remains unclear. V shed 3 bases and J shed 8 bases, with 22 bases lying between them. The CDR3 contains 16 residues. Germline CDR1 and CDR2: MGHRA and YSYEKL. CDR3 protein: CASSQVDMAGRSGYTF. Written as DNA, the CDR3 is TGCGCCAGCAGCCAGGTGGATATGGCAGGACGGTCCGGCTACACCTTC.

This chain connects TRBV7-9 to TRBJ1-4, with 8 bases lining up with TRBD1. V lost 1 base to trimming and J lost 6 bases; unmatched junction nucleotides: 1. The CDR3 spans 14 residues. Looked up from germline, CDR1 is SEHNR and CDR2 is FQNEAQ (reference sequence). As DNA, the CDR3 is TGTGCCAGCAGCTTAGGGACAGGGTATGAAAAACTGTTTTTT. Protein: CASSLGTGYEKLFF.

Remarks on this clone: Germline and junction disagree at one end, which may indicate a read error. The genes are TRBV27 and TRBJ1-2; a possible D gene is TRBD1 (6 bases). CDR1 is MNHEY, CDR2 SMNVEV, per germline (reference sequence). The CDR3 loop spans 16 amino acids. The CDR3 sequence: CASSTFLGGGLLPRNF. DNA of the CDR3: TGTGCCAGCAGTACCTTCCTAGGGGGAGGTTTACTCCCCCGGAACTTC.

The chain employs TRBV10-2 and TRBJ2-3, with TRBD2 matching over 8 bases. Trimming removed 5 bases from V and 5 bases from J; junction bases left unmatched: 6. The CDR3 consists of 14 residues. Germline CDR1 and CDR2: WSHSY and SAAADI. In DNA, the CDR3 is TGCGCCAGCAGTTGGACTAGCCCCGGAGATACGCAGTATTTT. Protein: CASSWTSPGDTQYF.

The rearrangement joins TRBV7-3 to TRBJ2-3; 7 bases align to TRBD2. Germline V gene sequence: CDR1 SGHTA, CDR2 FQGTGA. This CDR3 is 14 amino acids long. With 3 bases clipped from V and 2 bases from J, the junction kept 2 bases outside the gene matches. CDR3 in amino acids: CASSLGLNTDTQYF. The CDR3 nucleotides read TGTGCCAGCAGCTTGGGACTAAACACAGATACGCAGTATTTT.

V usage is TRBV5-4 and J usage is TRBJ1-1; the D is unclear. Trimming took 0 bases from V and 1 from J, leaving 7 bases between them. The CDR3 contains 14 residues. Per the germline V gene, CDR1 is SGHNT and CDR2 is YYREEE (reference sequence). The CDR3 region is CASSLELANTEAFF. As DNA, the CDR3 is TGTGCCAGCAGCTTGGAGTTGGCGAACACTGAAGCTTTCTTT. Filled out from reference TRBV5-4 and TRBJ1-1, the complete variable domain reads ETGVTQSPTHLIKTRGQQVTLRCSSQSGHNTVSWYQQALGQGPQFIFQYYREEENGRGNFPPRFSGLQFPNYSSELNVNALELDDSALYLCASSLELANTEAFFGQGTRLTVV.

The gene calls are TRBV5-6 and TRBJ2-2, with D possibly being TRBD1 (5 bases). Between the trimmed V and J ends, which lost 4 bases and 7 bases, there was a span of 11 bases. This CDR3 is built from 13 residues. CDR1 SGHDT and CDR2 YYEEEE come from the germline V gene. This CDR3 reads CASSARANGELFF. The CDR3 nucleotides are TGTGCCAGCAGCGCCAGGGCTAACGGGGAGCTGTTTTTT.

The rearrangement links TRBV14 to TRBJ2-2; D uncertain. V lost 4 bases and J lost 6, with 12 bases in between. The CDR3 length is 14 residues. Germline V CDR1 and CDR2: SGHDN, FVKESK. CDR3 nucleotides: TGTGCCAGCAGCCTAGGTTGGTCGGCCGGGGAGCTGTTTTTT. Its protein is CASSLGWSAGELFF.

The chain couples TRBV4-1 to TRBJ2-1; D uncertain. Germline lookup yields CDR1 MGHRA and CDR2 YSYEKL. V shed 0 bases and J shed 5 bases, with 11 bases lying between them. The CDR3 is made up of 15 amino acids. The CDR3 DNA follows: TGCGCCAGCAGCCAAGAATTGACGAGGAACAATGAGCAGTTCTTC. Translation gives CASSQELTRNNEQFF.

The V gene is TRBV5-1, the J gene TRBJ1-3; TRBD1 might be the D (6 bases). V lost 0 bases and J lost 2, with 18 bases in between. Germline CDR1 and CDR2: SGHRS and YFSETQ. The CDR3 is 18 amino acids. CDR3 amino acids: CASSLGTVQTLAGNTIYF. DNA for the CDR3: TGCGCCAGCAGCTTGGGGACAGTACAGACATTGGCTGGAAACACCATATATTTT.

This chain links TRBV28 with TRBJ2-5; 11 nucleotides line up with TRBD2. The V gene's germline CDR1 is MDHEN and CDR2 SYDVKM. The CDR3 spans 14 residues. Trimming removed 6 bases from V and 2 bases from J; junction bases left unmatched: 2. The DNA of the CDR3 is TGTGCCAGCAGCCTAGCGGGAGGTCAAGAGACCCAGTACTTC. The encoded protein is CASSLAGGQETQYF.

This CDR3 is CASSPGPSGETQYF. For the CDR3, the DNA is TGTGCCAGCAGCCCCGGGCCGAGCGGGGAGACCCAGTACTTC. This chain links TRBV7-3 with TRBJ2-5; the D gene is possibly TRBD2 (6 bases). This CDR3 contains 14 residues. Between the trimmed V and J ends, which lost 5 bases and 5 bases, there was a span of 15 bases. The germline V gene has CDR1 SGHTA and CDR2 FQGTGA.

The gene calls are TRBV5-1 and TRBJ1-2; D is ambiguous. Germline CDR1 and CDR2: SGHRS and YFSETQ. V gave up 2 bases and J gave up 4 bases, with 9 bases separating them. The CDR3 has 13 amino acids. The CDR3 protein is CASSFEITYGYTF. The CDR3 region has the DNA TGCGCCAGCAGCTTCGAAATTACCTATGGCTACACCTTC.

The V gene is TRBV7-6, the J gene TRBJ2-3, with TRBD2 matching 9 bases. Trimming at V came to 5 bases and at J to 1 base, leaving 4 bases not matched to a gene. Per germline, CDR1 SGHVS and CDR2 FNYEAQ. The CDR3 has 15 residues. CDR3 DNA: TGTGCCAGCAGCATTATAGCGGGAGGCACAGATACGCAGTATTTT. Translation gives CASSIIAGGTDTQYF.

The chain uses TRBV27 and TRBJ2-7; tentative D call: TRBD1 (6 bases). V shed 7 bases and J shed 3 bases, with 10 bases lying between them. Germline V CDR1 and CDR2: MNHEY, SMNVEV (reference sequence). The CDR3 runs to 12 residues. The CDR3, as DNA: TGTGCCAGCACGGACAGCGGCTACGAGCAGTACTTC. This sequence encodes CASTDSGYEQYF.

This clone was observed a single time. The chain uses TRBV11-3 and TRBJ2-5, with 7 bases fitting TRBD1. The CDR3 runs 14 residues. Germline assignment: CDR1 SGHNT and CDR2 YENEEA. With V trimmed by 1 base and J by 5 bases, 4 bases remained unmatched. CDR3 loop: CASSLVDRVETQYF. CDR3 nucleotide sequence: TGTGCCAGCAGCTTAGTCGACAGGGTGGAGACCCAGTACTTC.

This chain uses TRBV6-6 with TRBJ2-5; D may be TRBD1 or TRBD2 (5 bases each). Germline loops: CDR1 MNHNY, CDR2 SVGAGI (reference sequence). Trimming removed 5 bases at V and 7 bases at J, with 20 bases between. The CDR3 has 15 amino acids. DNA of the CDR3: TGTGCCAGCAGTCCCGGGACGGAACTAAGAGCGACCCAGTACTTC. Protein: CASSPGTELRATQYF.

The chain links TRBV9 to TRBJ2-7; 7 bases agree with TRBD2. CDR3 length equals 16 residues. V shed 4 bases and J 2 bases; nucleotides not matched to a gene: 12. Germline V gives CDR1 SGDLS, CDR2 YYNGEE. The CDR3 region has the DNA TGTGCCAGCAGCCCACAAGTGGGGACTATACCCTACGAGCAGTACTTC. Amino acids: CASSPQVGTIPYEQYF.

This chain links TRBV2 with TRBJ2-7, with 7 bases lining up with TRBD2. V lost 7 bases and J lost 3; bases outside the gene matches: 15. This CDR3 is 16 amino acids long. The germline gives CDR1 SNHLY, CDR2 FYNNEI. The CDR3 here is CASTLREGGAGYEQYF. Here the CDR3 DNA reads TGTGCCAGCACCTTGAGGGAGGGAGGAGCGGGCTACGAGCAGTACTTC.

The V gene is TRBV30, the J gene TRBJ1-1, with D possibly matching TRBD1 (5 bases). This CDR3 comprises 13 residues. Trimming took off 4 bases at V and 3 bases at J, with 12 bases between the two ends. The germline CDR1 and CDR2 sequences are GTSNPN and SVGIG (reference sequence). The CDR3 region has the DNA TGTGCCTGGACTGGGGACGAATACACTGAAGCTTTCTTT. This sequence encodes CAWTGDEYTEAFF.

This rearrangement joins TRBV11-2 to TRBJ2-5, with a possible D match to TRBD1 (6 bases). Germline V gene lookup returns CDR1 SGHAT and CDR2 FQNNGV. Deletions cut 5 bases from V and 2 bases from J, with 15 bases between. This CDR3 region has 15 residues. CDR3 bases: TGTGCCAGCAGCGCCGGACTGGGACAACAAGAGACCCAGTACTTC. This sequence encodes CASSAGLGQQETQYF.

In its sample, this clone was seen once. In DNA, the CDR3 is TGTGCCAGCAGCATTAGCTTCCCGGCGGGCAATGAGCAGTTCTTC. This translates into CASSISFPAGNEQFF. The V gene is TRBV6-5, the J gene TRBJ2-1; perhaps TRBD2 as D (5 bases). Germline V gene lookup returns CDR1 MNHEY and CDR2 SVGAGI. The CDR3 spans 15 residues. V was cut by 6 bases and J by 6 bases, with 18 bases left in between.